This is a list of T cell receptor beta chains from one sample in a study of T cells after yellow fever vaccination. From the 5' RACE reads, TCRdb called clonotypes with MiXCR, one entry per CDR3 protein. The sample has some 160,000 distinct CDR3 sequences; 6% to 7.5% are singletons. Sequenced material: CD4+ T cells sorted from PBMCs, taken 5 to 6 days after the first yellow fever vaccination. The receptors originated from a man aged 18 to 35 who received the YFV17D yellow fever vaccine. The conserved cysteine and the conserved F or W are not part of the CDR3 here. Rows give clone size only sometimes, using once, few, many, or a class for an expanded clone.

>12|many|TRBV5-1
ASTLPGVDTEAF
>11|.|TRBV7-9
ASSLANRREAF
>10|few|TRBV12-3/TRBV12-4
ASRGEHSPLH
>13|.|TRBV5-1
ASSLDSQGGVVQY
>15|.|TRBV5-1
ASSFTPSGGARETQY
>14|many|TRBV6-1
ASSARDGSSGNTIY
>16|few|TRBV19
ASSMGRPGLAFHNEQF
>10|many|TRBV24-1
ATKGTLGGYT
>14|many|TRBV7-3
ASSLNVGLTTDTQY
>10|.|TRBV20-1
SATRTLYEQY
>18|many|TRBV4-2
ASSQESARGLISGNSPLH
>13|many|TRBV7-6
ASSLRGANTDTQY
>17|.|TRBV7-8
ASSLGLRDRARSNQPQH
>12|many|TRBV7-2
ASSLEGRTGELF
>13|few|TRBV11-2
ASSRDTGYNQPQH
>11|few|TRBV20-1
SADRAGYTEAF
>12|few|TRBV5-1
ASSRTGGDYGYT
>13|.|TRBV15
ATSAPGREEEKLF
>12|few|TRBV11-2
ASSQGTRFYEQY
>14|many|TRBV5-1
ASSLGSTGGREKLF
>13|many|TRBV5-1
ASSLRGAPFNEQF
>14|many|TRBV5-1
ASSLGDGDLNTGQY
>13|few|TRBV5-4
ASSLVQGKVGELF
>12|few|TRBV11-3
ASSLGRGRETQY
>14|many|TRBV6-1
ASSVHGQGGNQPQH
>15|many|TRBV21-1
ARAGQGSPNVPYEQY
>11|.|TRBV30
AWSDLRQGGYT
>13|many|TRBV12-3/TRBV12-4
ASSLSEGRYNEQF
>12|.|TRBV2
ASSEDRGNQPQH
>13|.|TRBV20-1
SSPRGGPGANVLT
>12|many|TRBV5-5
ASSLASGTNEQF
>15|many|TRBV14
ASSSAVRPSVNTEAF
>9|few|TRBV28
ASSLGREAF
>13|many|TRBV20-1
SARRSGGNTGELF
>13|few|TRBV6-5
ASSYQSTSADGYT
>14|many|TRBV28
ASSLPLSLAKNIQY